The text below deals with one T cell receptor beta chain. This clonotype was counted a few times. Its antigen target is currently unknown. One base away there is no much larger clone; base qualities are not given. Counted from cysteine to phenylalanine, this CDR3 has 14 amino acids. The read is trimmed to its CDR3 DNA, 42 bases read in frame from base 1. From the germline V gene, CDR1 is SNHLY and CDR2 is FYNNEI. V was cut back by 4 bases and J by 1 base, leaving a gap of 9 bases between them. Genomic DNA was used as template for profiling of TCR beta VDJ combinations and CDR3 sequences. An Illumina HiSeq 2000 was used for TCR repertoire sequencing. Per the original workflow: Repertoire assessment relied on Simpson's diversity index, CDR3 size and DJ length profiles, and TRBV/TRBJ rearrangement plots. The most abundant DNA sequence in the deep sequencing data was defined as the immunodominant clone. CDR3 amino acid sequences were checked for sharing across subjects and were also compared against the VDJdb database and published repertoires. The public sequencing data were trimmed at Q25 with fastp and processed into clonotypes with MiXCR by TCRdb, which kept only in-frame beta chains. Rows with a matching CDR3 protein are joined into one entry that keeps the most common DNA and genes. The V and J calls were not made by the authors but by TCRdb's processing. In all, the sample holds about 160,000 distinct CDR3 sequences, and around 45% of those were seen once. 1.1% of the sample comes from the top ten.

In the study, sorted CD4+ and CD8+ blood T cells from patients with severe aplastic anemia and from healthy subjects underwent deep sequencing of TCR repertoires. Ficoll-Paque density gradient centrifugation was used to isolate peripheral blood mononuclear cells. Before DNA extraction, CD4+ and CD8+ T cells were sorted by FACS or by magnetic beads. These data are taken from a study of CD8+CD57+ T cells in acquired aplastic anemia (dated by TCRdb to between 2018 and 2020). Describing the broader study: Extracted DNA from sorted CD4+ and CD8+ cells averaged about 3.4 ug, ranging from about 0.17 to 30 ug. For healthy donor samples, the average read count was around 9.8 million for CD4+ cells and 11 million to 14 million for CD8+ cells.

Findings and caveats that apply to the study as a whole: Patients and healthy controls showed no significant difference in CD8+ Simpson's diversity (P=0.060). Some 30 CD8+ CDR3 sequences were found to be shared between patients and controls, but these sequences appeared to be highly expressed in patients and within the immunodominant clones of the patients.

The sequence was collected from a human donor in good health. Sequenced input: sorted CD4+, CD8+, or CD8+CD57+ T cells (not recorded which) from PBMCs. The rearranged chain carries TRBV2 and TRBJ2-3; the D gene identity is not certain. The nucleotide sequence reads TGTGCCAGCAGTGGGCCCCGTGGCACAGATACGCAGTATTTT. Its protein product is CASSGPRGTDTQYF.